These 11 T cell receptor beta chains were all obtained from the same sample, sequenced in a study of cytomegalovirus exposure and HLA in healthy donors. This PCR relied on a set of 60 Vbeta primers and 13 Jbeta primers. The assay was immunoSEQ multiplex PCR, and TCRdb's table has in-frame clones only and misses some. Of around 200,000 clones in the sample, 77% are singletons; the top ten hold around 3.5%. The specimen sequenced was PBMCs. These receptors were taken from a woman aged 55 to 70 in good health and CMV-seropositive.

This clone was picked up a small number of times. This chain joins TRBV7-8 and TRBJ2-5; TRBD1 agrees at 7 bases. V gave up 4 bases and J gave up 7 bases; unmatched junction bases: 12. The CDR3 extends over 15 amino acids. Looked up from germline, CDR1 is SGHVS and CDR2 is FQNEAQ. The CDR3 protein is CASSSPWDSPLTQYF. CDR3 coding DNA: TGTGCCAGCAGCTCGCCGTGGGACAGTCCGTTGACCCAGTACTTC.

This clone was seen more than once but under ten times. The chain links TRBV19 to TRBJ2-1; 7 nucleotides align to TRBD2. Germline V gives CDR1 LNHDA, CDR2 SQIVND (reference sequence). The CDR3 is made up of 13 amino acids. J lost 10 bases, V lost 4 bases, and 7 bases had no gene match. The CDR3 coding sequence is TGTGCCAGTAGTACCTTACTAGCGCGGGAGCAGTTCTTC. Translated, it gives CASSTLLAREQFF.

This clone was found once. The V gene is TRBV9, the J gene TRBJ2-7; D uncertain. This CDR3 has 14 residues. Germline assignment: CDR1 SGDLS and CDR2 YYNGEE. Trimming took off 0 bases at V and 2 bases at J, with 9 bases between the two ends. CDR3 sequence reads: CASSVDVQAYEQYF. The CDR3 nucleotides read TGTGCCAGCAGCGTAGATGTGCAGGCCTACGAGCAGTACTTC.

The V call is TRBV10-3, the J call TRBJ2-7, with 7 bases lining up with TRBD1. CDR1 and CDR2 (germline): ENHRY, SYGVKD. V shed 3 bases, J shed 7 bases, and the junction held 12 bases outside the gene matches. CDR3 size: 15 residues. CDR3 in DNA: TGTGCCATCAGTGACCTTAACAGGGGCATGAGGGAGCAGTACTTC. It yields the protein CAISDLNRGMREQYF.

The count of this clone is one. The chain links TRBV5-1 to TRBJ2-7; TRBD1 is a possible D gene (6 bases). Per the germline V gene, CDR1 is SGHRS and CDR2 is YFSETQ. V was pared by 5 bases and J by 3 bases, with 12 bases between. The length of the CDR3 is 13 residues. Written as DNA, the CDR3 is TGCGCCAGCAGTCGGACAGCAGTCTACGAGCAGTACTTC. Translation gives CASSRTAVYEQYF.

In this sample, this clone turned up a few times. This chain uses TRBV11-3 with TRBJ2-2, with 7 bases matching TRBD2. CDR3 size: 15 residues. V shed 5 bases, J shed 6 bases, and the junction held 9 bases outside the gene matches. Germline V gene sequence: CDR1 SGHNT, CDR2 YENEEA. For the CDR3, the DNA is TGTGCCAGCAGCGGGGGGGACGGCCGGCCCGGGGAGCTGTTTTTT. It codes for CASSGGDGRPGELFF.

This sequence joins TRBV9 and TRBJ1-6; D might be TRBD1 (6 bases). The germline V and J ends were trimmed by 0 bases and 7 bases, with 14 bases remaining between them. CDR3 length equals 16 residues. The germline V gene has CDR1 SGDLS and CDR2 YYNGEE. DNA for the CDR3: TGTGCCAGCAGCGTAGATGTGGGGGCTGGGAATTCACCCCTCCACTTT. It encodes CASSVDVGAGNSPLHF.

This clone was recorded only once. J is TRBJ2-6 and V is TRBV10-3; D might be TRBD2 (5 bases). Deletions cut 10 bases from V and 0 bases from J, with 10 bases between. Per germline, CDR1 ENHRY and CDR2 SYGVKD. The CDR3 totals 14 residues. The CDR3 sequence: CATIAGSGANVLTF. The CDR3 DNA follows: TGTGCCACCATCGCGGGCTCTGGGGCCAACGTCCTGACTTTC.

The rearrangement uses TRBV7-9 and TRBJ2-3; 9 bases fit TRBD2. Trimming removed 4 bases from V and 3 bases from J; junction bases left unmatched: 8. There are 16 residues in the CDR3. Germline V lookup: CDR1 SEHNR, CDR2 FQNEAQ (reference sequence). The CDR3 sequence is CASSSLAGARTDTQYF. In DNA, the CDR3 is TGTGCCAGCAGCTCATTAGCGGGAGCGAGGACAGATACGCAGTATTTT.

The J gene is TRBJ2-1, the V gene TRBV30, with D possibly matching TRBD2 (6 bases). CDR1 is GTSNPN and CDR2 is SVGIG in the germline V gene (reference sequence). V was trimmed by 0 bases and J by 4 bases, leaving 7 bases between them. This CDR3 is 13 amino acids long. CDR3 sequence reads: CAWSVGLYNEQFF. CDR3 nucleotides: TGTGCCTGGAGTGTGGGACTTTACAATGAGCAGTTCTTC.

The chain couples TRBV5-1 to TRBJ1-4, with 9 positions matching TRBD1. The CDR3 runs to 14 residues. V gave up 7 bases and J gave up 2 bases; unmatched junction bases: 3. Per the germline V gene, CDR1 is SGHRS and CDR2 is YFSETQ. The CDR3 region has the DNA TGCGCCAGCCGTGGACAGGGGACTAATGAAAAACTGTTTTTT. This sequence encodes CASRGQGTNEKLFF.